The 19 T cell receptor beta chains presented below share a single source sample, sequenced in a study of early T cells in non-severe SARS-CoV-2 infection listed by TCRdb under 2021. Library preparation was by 5' RACE. Sequencing took place on a NextSeq 500. Starting from the raw public reads, TCRdb applied fastp trimming at Q25, assembled clones with MiXCR and retained in-frame beta chains. Rows with a matching CDR3 protein are joined into one entry that keeps the most common DNA and genes. A total of roughly 30,000 distinct CDR3 sequences appear in this sample, 6% to 7% of them only once. Under 3.5% of the sample comes from the top ten. Sequencing input: whole blood. The receptors were gathered from an adult who was a healthcare worker with PCR-confirmed SARS-CoV-2 infection or an uninfected control (not recorded which).

This clonotype was seen repeatedly, ten times or more. The chain couples TRBV20-1 to TRBJ2-3; 10 bases match TRBD2. This CDR3 has 13 amino acids. Per the germline V gene, CDR1 is DFQATT and CDR2 is SNEGSKA (reference sequence). After removal of 6 bases from V and 6 bases from J, the junction contained 6 bases not matched to a gene. The DNA for the CDR3 is TGCAGTGCCCCCGGAGCGGGAGGGGATACGCAGTATTTT. Its translation: CSAPGAGGDTQYF.

This clonotype qualifies as medium-sized. J is TRBJ2-3 and V is TRBV20-1, with D uncertain. This CDR3 is 15 amino acids long. Germline CDR1 and CDR2: DFQATT and SNEGSKA (reference sequence). The V end lost 0 bases, the J end lost 4 bases, and 14 bases lay between the germline ends. The CDR3: CSARDHSKSADTQYF. The CDR3 DNA is TGCAGTGCTAGAGATCACTCTAAATCCGCAGATACGCAGTATTTT.

This clonotype is labeled as medium-sized. The CDR3 sequence is CASSVEVYNEQFF. Written as DNA, the CDR3 is TGTGCCAGCAGCGTAGAGGTCTACAATGAGCAGTTCTTC. This chain joins TRBV9 and TRBJ2-1; D gene unclear. There are 13 residues in the CDR3. V was trimmed by 0 bases and J by 3 bases, leaving 4 bases between them. The germline V gene has CDR1 SGDLS and CDR2 YYNGEE.

This clonotype was recorded at least ten times. CDR3 in amino acids: CASSLTSDGTDTQYF. The CDR3 nucleotides are TGCGCCAGCAGCTTGACTAGCGATGGCACAGATACGCAGTATTTT. The chain carries TRBV5-1 and TRBJ2-3, with 7 positions matching TRBD2. Germline CDR1 SGHRS, CDR2 YFSETQ. This CDR3 has 15 amino acids. V dropped 1 base and J dropped 1; count of bases not matched to a gene: 3.

This clonotype was observed many times. CDR3 coding DNA: TGTGCCAGCAGCCAAGGGACTAGCGGACGCACAGATACGCAGTATTTT. Protein: CASSQGTSGRTDTQYF. The J gene is TRBJ2-3, the V gene TRBV4-2, with 10 bases fitting TRBD2. The germline CDR1 and CDR2 sequences are LGHNA and YNFKEQ. There are 16 residues in the CDR3. The J segment lost 1 base and the V segment lost 1 base, leaving 2 bases of the junction unmatched.

This clonotype has a count of ten or more. The chain links TRBV6-1 to TRBJ2-3, with TRBD2 matching 9 bases. Trimming at V came to 0 bases and at J to 10 bases, leaving 17 bases not matched to a gene. From germline, CDR1 is MNHNS and CDR2 SASEGT. This CDR3 contains 18 residues. CDR3 residues: CASSEALFLGLARWAQYF. The CDR3 DNA reads as TGTGCCAGCAGTGAAGCGCTTTTCCTGGGACTAGCCCGTTGGGCGCAGTATTTT.

This clonotype was recorded many times. The chain uses TRBV7-9 and TRBJ2-7, with no clear D. CDR1 and CDR2 (germline): SEHNR, FQNEAQ (reference sequence). Trimming pared 5 bases from V and 4 bases from J, leaving 6 bases between. The CDR3 has 11 residues. CDR3 protein: CASSPNYEQYF. The CDR3 bases are TGTGCCAGCAGCCCCAATTACGAGCAGTACTTC.

This clonotype was counted at least ten times. This chain uses TRBV27 with TRBJ2-7; 7 positions match TRBD1. Germline V lookup: CDR1 MNHEY, CDR2 SMNVEV (reference sequence). V shed 6 bases, J shed 7 bases, and the junction held 9 bases outside the gene matches. The CDR3 totals 13 residues. CDR3 loop: CASSVDRLLEQYF. In nucleotides, the CDR3 is TGTGCCAGCAGCGTGGACAGGCTTTTGGAGCAGTACTTC.

This clonotype was seen at least ten times. The chain uses TRBV10-3 and TRBJ1-5; 9 positions match TRBD1. The germline CDR1 and CDR2 sequences are ENHRY and SYGVKD. V was clipped by 6 bases and J by 6 bases; unmatched bases: 6. This CDR3 contains 14 residues. CDR3 amino acids: CAISSGQGSQPQHF. The CDR3 DNA reads TGTGCCATCAGCTCAGGACAGGGGTCTCAGCCCCAGCATTTT.

This clonotype has ten or more counts. The chain has TRBV7-9 and TRBJ2-4, with D perhaps matching TRBD1 (5 bases). V was pared by 4 bases and J by 7 bases, with 8 bases between. The CDR3 is 12 amino acids. From germline, CDR1 is SEHNR and CDR2 FQNEAQ (reference sequence). The CDR3 nucleotides read TGTGCCAGCAGCTCAGGGTATAACATTCAGTACTTC. Its translation is CASSSGYNIQYF.

This clonotype has a count of ten or more. This chain joins TRBV12-3 or TRBV12-4 and TRBJ1-2; D gene uncertain. V lost 6 bases and J 9 bases, leaving 11 bases between the germline ends. The CDR3 totals 11 residues. CDR3 protein: CASSRRFSYTF. The CDR3 DNA reads TGTGCCAGCAGCCGCCGATTTAGCTACACCTTC.

This clonotype has more than one count but fewer than ten. The DNA for the CDR3 is TGTGCCAGCAGTCCCGGGTCCACAGATACGCAGTATTTT. Translation gives CASSPGSTDTQYF. The rearrangement joins TRBV6-4 to TRBJ2-3; D uncertain. The ends were cut back, 5 bases at V and 2 bases at J, with 8 bases in the middle. CDR1 and CDR2 from the germline V gene are MRHNA and SNTAGT. The length of the CDR3 is 13 residues.

The gene calls are TRBV28 and TRBJ1-2; a weak D match, TRBD1 (5 bases). Germline CDR1 and CDR2: MDHEN and SYDVKM. Trimming left V 4 bases short and J 2 bases short, with 11 bases between. The CDR3 loop spans 14 amino acids. The CDR3 nucleotides are TGTGCCAGCAGTTCGTCCGGGACCAACTATGGCTACACCTTC. It translates to CASSSSGTNYGYTF.

This clonotype occurred many times. The gene calls are TRBV5-1 and TRBJ2-1, with 8 bases identical to TRBD2. This CDR3 spans 18 amino acids. After removal of 1 base from V and 0 bases from J, the junction contained 9 bases not matched to a gene. Germline CDR1 reads SGHRS; CDR2 reads YFSETQ. CDR3 protein: CASSLLLAAASSYNEQFF. The DNA for the CDR3 is TGCGCCAGCAGCTTGCTACTAGCGGCCGCCAGCTCCTACAATGAGCAGTTCTTC.

This clonotype was picked up many times. The rearrangement uses TRBV12-3 or TRBV12-4 and TRBJ2-3; D not resolved. The ends were cut back, 2 bases at V and 6 bases at J, with 9 bases in the middle. The CDR3 extends over 13 amino acids. CDR3 nucleotide sequence: TGTGCCAGCAGTTTACAAGGGTCCGATACGCAGTATTTT. Translation gives CASSLQGSDTQYF.

This clonotype was seen ten or more times. The genes are TRBV20-1 and TRBJ2-1; 11 bases align to TRBD2. The CDR3 has 11 amino acids. Germline V CDR1 and CDR2: DFQATT, SNEGSKA (reference sequence). J gave up 15 bases and V 3 bases, and 4 bases lay outside the gene matches. The chain's CDR3 is CSASRTSGWFF. CDR3 DNA sequence: TGCAGTGCTAGCAGGACTAGCGGGTGGTTCTTC.

This chain joins TRBV6-2 or TRBV6-3 and TRBJ2-3; the match to TRBD1 covers 12 bases. Germline CDR1 is MNHEY and CDR2 is SVGEGT. V trimming: 5 bases; J trimming: 3 bases; junction bases outside the gene matches: 12. CDR3 length: 18 residues. The CDR3: CASSNRDRGRLVTDTQYF. For the CDR3, the DNA is TGTGCCAGCAGTAACCGGGACAGGGGGCGCCTTGTTACAGATACGCAGTATTTT.

This clonotype was recorded many times. The V call is TRBV20-1, the J call TRBJ1-2, with D unclear. The V end was cut by 1 base, the J end by 8 bases, with 14 bases between. Per germline, CDR1 DFQATT and CDR2 SNEGSKA (reference sequence). The CDR3 consists of 13 residues. In DNA, the CDR3 is TGCAGTGCTAGAGGGTACCCGGGGTTAGGCTACACCTTC. It codes for CSARGYPGLGYTF.

This chain joins TRBV19 and TRBJ2-2; TRBD1 matches 8 bases. V lost 7 bases, J lost 6 bases, and 7 bases stayed unmatched. The CDR3 is 14 residues long. Germline CDR1 LNHDA, CDR2 SQIVND (reference sequence). The CDR3: CASTGGEQSGELFF. In nucleotides, the CDR3 is TGTGCCAGTACAGGGGGCGAACAGTCCGGGGAGCTGTTTTTT.